What follows are 10 T cell receptor beta chains derived from one specimen sequenced in a study of cytomegalovirus exposure and HLA in healthy donors. PCR amplification relied on 60 Vbeta primers (plus 13 Jbeta primers). The data were produced by immunoSEQ multiplex PCR, yet TCRdb's version contains in-frame clones alone and is incomplete. The sample consists of 150,000 to 160,000 clones, 65% to 90% of them appearing once. Sequenced: PBMCs. The receptors shown here come from a woman between 50 and 59 years old in good health and CMV-seropositive.

The V call is TRBV5-4, the J call TRBJ1-1; D is ambiguous. There are 13 residues in the CDR3. From germline, CDR1 is SGHNT and CDR2 YYREEE (reference sequence). Trimming left V 4 bases short and J 1 base short, with 8 bases between. The CDR3 loop reads CASSPGWNTEAFF. The CDR3 DNA follows: TGTGCCAGCAGCCCAGGTTGGAACACTGAAGCTTTCTTT.

The chain links TRBV27 to TRBJ1-1; the match to TRBD1 covers 7 bases. The CDR3 contains 15 residues. The germline V gene encodes CDR1 MNHEY and CDR2 SMNVEV (reference sequence). The junction had 9 bases not matched to a gene; V was cut back by 8 bases and J by 0 bases. CDR3 coding DNA: TGTGCCAGCGGCCCGAGGGACAGAATGAACACTGAAGCTTTCTTT. It yields the protein CASGPRDRMNTEAFF.

The chain is built from TRBV9 and TRBJ1-2, with D perhaps TRBD1 (5 bases). Germline V lookup: CDR1 SGDLS, CDR2 YYNGEE. The CDR3 runs to 15 residues. V lost 3 bases and J 0 bases, leaving 12 bases between the germline ends. The CDR3 region has the DNA TGTGCCAGCAGCGCCGGGGGGGGTTCTAACTATGGCTACACCTTC. This encodes CASSAGGGSNYGYTF. The whole variable domain, filled in from reference TRBV9 and TRBJ1-2, reads DSGVTQTPKHLITATGQRVTLRCSPRSGDLSVYWYQQSLDQGLQFLIQYYNGEERAKGNILERFSAQQFPDLHSELNLSSLELGDSALYFCASSAGGGSNYGYTFGSGTRLTVV.

The V call is TRBV5-6, the J call TRBJ2-7, with D unresolved. The CDR3 runs to 13 residues. Germline CDR1 and CDR2: SGHDT and YYEEEE. The V end lost 0 bases, the J end lost 0 bases, and 4 bases lay between the germline ends. The CDR3 is CASSLGSSYEQYF. As DNA, the CDR3 is TGTGCCAGCAGCTTGGGGAGCTCCTACGAGCAGTACTTC.

This sequence joins TRBV9 and TRBJ2-3; TRBD1 matches at 11 bases. This CDR3 comprises 17 residues. Per the germline V gene, CDR1 is SGDLS and CDR2 is YYNGEE. The V segment lost 3 bases and the J segment 0 bases; nucleotides outside the gene matches: 6. CDR3 bases: TGTGCCAGCAGCGCCGTCGGGACAGGGGGTAGCACAGATACGCAGTATTTT. This codes for CASSAVGTGGSTDTQYF.

J is TRBJ2-1 and V is TRBV2, with TRBD2 identical over 14 bases. The CDR3 has 14 amino acids. CDR1 and CDR2 (germline): SNHLY, FYNNEI. Trimming cost V 9 bases and J 8 bases; bases outside gene matches: 6. The CDR3 DNA reads as TGTGCCAGTCTGACTAGCGGGGGGGCCTATGAGCAGTTCTTC. It codes for CASLTSGGAYEQFF.

The chain recombines TRBV5-1 with TRBJ1-2; perhaps TRBD1 as D (5 bases). The CDR3 loop spans 12 amino acids. Trimming stripped 1 base from V and 7 bases from J, with 8 bases between. The germline CDR1 and CDR2 sequences are SGHRS and YFSETQ. CDR3 residues: CASSLWGGGYTF. The DNA of the CDR3 is TGCGCCAGCAGCTTGTGGGGGGGTGGCTACACCTTC.

V usage is TRBV27 and J usage is TRBJ2-7; no definite D call. V lost 5 bases to trimming and J lost 7 bases, with 18 bases between them. There are 14 residues in the CDR3. The germline gives CDR1 MNHEY, CDR2 SMNVEV (reference sequence). The CDR3 bases are TGTGCCAGCAGTCCGAACCCCACCGGTTGGGAGCAGTACTTC. It is translated as CASSPNPTGWEQYF.

The chain carries TRBV2 and TRBJ1-1; the D gene is possibly TRBD1 (6 bases). The V gene lost 6 bases and the J gene lost 1 base, with 12 bases spanning the gap. Germline V CDR1 and CDR2: SNHLY, FYNNEI. This CDR3 comprises 14 residues. The CDR3 is CASRGDIQNTEAFF. The CDR3 coding sequence is TGTGCCAGCAGGGGGGACATCCAGAACACTGAAGCTTTCTTT.

This clone was counted between two and nine times. The CDR3 sequence: CATSRTGAAYGYTF. The CDR3 DNA is TGTGCCACCAGCAGGACAGGGGCCGCCTATGGCTACACCTTC. The genes are TRBV15 and TRBJ1-2, with 8 positions matching TRBD1. Germline assignment: CDR1 LNHNV and CDR2 YYDKDF (reference sequence). The V and J ends lost 3 bases and 4 bases, in that order; junction bases with no gene match: 4. This CDR3 is built from 14 residues.